A single sample gave rise to the 7 T cell receptor beta chains below, sequenced in a study of T-cell reconstitution after alpha-beta-depleted transplantation in children (TCRdb year 2016). This specimen's treatment or condition label, per the study, means: allogeneic hematopoietic cell transplantation with graft depleted of TCRalphabeta T cells and CD19 B cells. The library was obtained by PCR. Sequencing used an Illumina HiSeq 2500. To normalize quantification of the TCRbeta repertoire, the TCR libraries were built with molecular barcoding that relied on unique molecular identifiers. The public reads were quality trimmed at Q25 with fastp and then assembled into clones with MiXCR by TCRdb, keeping productive beta chains. When rows share a CDR3 protein, they turn into one entry using the most common DNA and genes. Present in this sample are 700,000 to 850,000 distinct CDR3 sequences, 15% to 20% of which were seen just once. The ten largest clones capture approximately 5% of the sample.

The specimen was PBMCs, mostly from graft donor cells, collected 360 days after TCRalphabeta/CD19-depleted stem cell transplant. All receptors come from a male patient younger than 18 who had a stem cell transplant for acute lymphoblastic leukemia, so the T cells may come from the graft donor.

The chain employs TRBV5-5 and TRBJ2-1, with 7 bases identical to TRBD2. Trimming at V came to 4 bases and at J to 7 bases, leaving 14 bases not matched to a gene. This CDR3 spans 16 amino acids. Germline loops: CDR1 SGHKS, CDR2 YYEKEE (reference sequence). The CDR3 is CASSRMGGGPGNEQFF. The CDR3 bases are TGTGCCAGCAGCCGGATGGGGGGAGGGCCGGGAAATGAGCAGTTCTTC.

The rearrangement uses TRBV12-3 or TRBV12-4 and TRBJ1-2, with 7 bases matching TRBD1. The J segment lost 8 bases and the V segment lost 5 bases, leaving 8 bases of the junction unmatched. This CDR3 has 13 residues. CDR3 DNA sequence: TGTGCCAGCAGTGTCTACAGGGGAGGGGGCTACACCTTC. As protein: CASSVYRGGGYTF.

This clonotype was counted between two and nine times. The chain joins TRBV5-1 to TRBJ2-3; 7 bases map to TRBD2. Germline loops: CDR1 SGHRS, CDR2 YFSETQ. The CDR3 extends over 14 amino acids. V lost 2 bases to trimming and J lost 4 bases; unmatched junction nucleotides: 4. CDR3 nucleotide sequence: TGCGCCAGCAGCTTTCTACTAGCGCCAGATACGCAGTATTTT. Translated, it gives CASSFLLAPDTQYF.

This clonotype was counted at least ten times. CDR3 protein: CASSSLTGPYEQYF. In DNA, the CDR3 is TGTGCCAGCAGCTCCTTGACGGGCCCCTACGAGCAGTACTTC. The chain carries TRBV12-3 or TRBV12-4 and TRBJ2-7, with unresolved D. V gave up 6 bases and J gave up 2 bases, with 14 bases separating them. CDR3 length equals 14 residues.

The chain carries TRBV5-1 and TRBJ2-4; D is ambiguous. Germline V CDR1 and CDR2: SGHRS, YFSETQ. The CDR3 is made up of 16 amino acids. Trimming left V 4 bases short and J 3 bases short, with 17 bases between. The CDR3 nucleotides are TGCGCCAGCAGCCCTGGACGAATCCTGGGCAAAAACATTCAGTACTTC. It specifies CASSPGRILGKNIQYF.

This clonotype turned up a few times. The V call is TRBV5-1, the J call TRBJ1-5; 11 bases match TRBD1. Per germline, CDR1 SGHRS and CDR2 YFSETQ. J lost 1 base, V lost 8 bases, and 2 bases had no gene match. CDR3 length equals 14 residues. The CDR3: CARGQGGSNQPQHF. For the CDR3, the DNA is TGCGCCAGGGGACAGGGGGGGAGCAATCAGCCCCAGCATTTT.

There are a few counts of this clonotype. This chain uses TRBV7-3 with TRBJ2-7; 7 bases align to TRBD1. Germline CDR1 and CDR2: SGHTA and FQGTGA. V shed 2 bases, J shed 3 bases, and the junction held 7 bases outside the gene matches. The CDR3 runs 15 residues. CDR3 in amino acids: CASSLSGTEYYEQYF. The DNA of the CDR3 is TGTGCCAGCAGCTTATCTGGGACAGAATACTACGAGCAGTACTTC.